Below, 28 T cell receptor beta chains from the same sample are listed, as sequenced in a study of identical twins. A single record per CDR3 protein comes from TCRdb applying MiXCR to the 5' RACE reads. The sample lists 200,000 to 300,000 distinct CDR3 sequences, 6% to 8.5% occurring once. These data are also associated with another study on yellow fever vaccine responses in identical twins.

Sequenced sample: CD8+ T cells sorted from blood. Receptor source: a woman in her late teens or twenties in good health.

A single count supports this clonotype. The J gene is TRBJ2-7, the V gene TRBV23-1, with D perhaps TRBD1 (6 bases). TRBV23-1 is treated as an ORF (open reading frame) with a function not yet certain. V was pared by 0 bases and J by 3 bases, with 21 bases between. This CDR3 spans 18 amino acids. The CDR3 DNA reads TGCGCCAGCAGTCAATCGAGGTCTTTGGACAGCCAAAACTACGAGCAGTACGTC. Protein sequence: CASSQSRSLDSQNYEQYV.

This rearrangement joins TRBV3-1 to TRBJ2-1, with 9 bases that match TRBD1. Unmatched junction bases numbered 14, after V lost 5 bases and J lost 6 bases. CDR3 length: 17 residues. Germline V gene lookup returns CDR1 LGHDT and CDR2 YNNKEL (reference sequence). CDR3 in amino acids: CASSGFTGEDRGNEQFF. The CDR3 DNA reads as TGTGCCAGCAGCGGATTTACAGGGGAGGACAGGGGCAATGAGCAGTTCTTC.

V gene TRBV7-9 combines with J gene TRBJ1-1, with D possibly being TRBD1 (6 bases). Germline CDR1 is SEHNR and CDR2 is FQNEAQ (reference sequence). This CDR3 contains 11 residues. V was shortened by 8 bases and J by 8 bases, with 12 bases between the two germline ends. The CDR3 DNA reads TGTGCCAGCCGAGGGGGTTTCGAAGCTTTCTTT. Protein: CASRGGFEAFF.

In its sample, this clonotype was seen many times. The CDR3 sequence: CATSRASTDTQYF. DNA for the CDR3: TGTGCCACCAGCAGAGCTAGCACAGATACGCAGTATTTT. This rearrangement joins TRBV15 to TRBJ2-3; no reliable D call. The CDR3 has 13 residues. V gave up 1 base and J gave up 0 bases, with 2 bases separating them. Germline values: CDR1 LNHNV, CDR2 YYDKDF (reference sequence).

This sequence joins TRBV25-1 and TRBJ1-1; no reliable D call. This CDR3 spans 14 amino acids. V lost 5 bases, J lost 1 base, and 11 bases lay in between. Germline V gene lookup returns CDR1 MGHDK and CDR2 SYGVNS. CDR3 amino acids: CASSINSKNTEAFF. CDR3 sequence (DNA): TGTGCCAGCAGTATAAACAGCAAGAACACTGAAGCTTTCTTT.

The V call is TRBV7-9, the J call TRBJ1-1; no firm D call. This CDR3 comprises 12 residues. The germline V gene encodes CDR1 SEHNR and CDR2 FQNEAQ (reference sequence). Trimming took off 6 bases at V and 5 bases at J, with 10 bases between the two ends. CDR3: CASRSSRTEAFF. CDR3 DNA sequence: TGTGCCAGCAGGAGCAGTCGGACTGAAGCTTTCTTT.

In its sample, this clonotype was seen a few times. The genes are TRBV11-2 and TRBJ2-1; the D gene is possibly TRBD1 (6 bases). Trimming pared 0 bases from V and 8 bases from J, leaving 8 bases between. Per the germline V gene, CDR1 is SGHAT and CDR2 is FQNNGV. The CDR3 is 13 amino acids. The CDR3 loop is CASSLEGADEQFF. CDR3 DNA sequence: TGTGCCAGCAGCTTAGAGGGGGCCGATGAGCAGTTCTTC.

The V and J genes are TRBV7-9 and TRBJ2-1, with D perhaps given as TRBD1 or TRBD2 (5 bases each). Germline V lookup: CDR1 SEHNR, CDR2 FQNEAQ (reference sequence). V was trimmed by 1 base and J by 14 bases, leaving 12 bases between them. This CDR3 contains 12 residues. CDR3 sequence reads: CASSLVDSGEFF. CDR3 nucleotides: TGTGCCAGCAGCTTAGTTGACAGCGGTGAGTTCTTC. The full variable domain, completed using reference TRBV7-9 and TRBJ2-1, is DTGVSQNPRHKITKRGQNVTFRCDPISEHNRLYWYRQTLGQGPEFLTYFQNEAQLEKSRLLSDRFSAERPKGSFSTLEIQRTEQGDSAMYLCASSLVDSGEFFGPGTRLTVL.

The chain links TRBV7-8 to TRBJ2-3; D is possibly TRBD2 (5 bases). V was pared by 1 base and J by 5 bases, with 10 bases between. CDR1 is SGHVS, CDR2 FQNEAQ, per germline. This CDR3 contains 14 residues. Here the CDR3 reads CASSLDFAGDTQYF. DNA of the CDR3: TGTGCCAGCAGCTTAGACTTCGCGGGAGATACGCAGTATTTT. Supplemented by reference TRBV7-8 and TRBJ2-3, the full variable domain reads GAGVSQSPRYKVAKRGQDVALRCDPISGHVSLFWYQQALGQGPEFLTYFQNEAQLDKSGLPSDRFFAERPEGSVSTLKIQRTQQEDSAVYLCASSLDFAGDTQYFGPGTRLTVL.

The gene calls are TRBV28 and TRBJ2-7, with D maybe TRBD1 (5 bases). V was shortened by 3 bases and J by 6 bases, with 12 bases between the two germline ends. This CDR3 spans 13 amino acids. Germline V lookup: CDR1 MDHEN, CDR2 SYDVKM. Here the CDR3 reads CASSLSGNLEQYV. CDR3 in DNA: TGTGCCAGCAGTTTGTCAGGGAATCTCGAGCAGTACGTC.

This clonotype was counted only a few times. V is TRBV25-1 and J is TRBJ2-3; D ambiguous. This CDR3 region has 12 residues. Trimming cost V 4 bases and J 4 bases, with 6 bases left between them. CDR1 is MGHDK, CDR2 SYGVNS, per germline. This CDR3 is CASSVRPDTQYF. In DNA form, the CDR3 reads TGTGCCAGCAGTGTCCGGCCAGATACGCAGTATTTT.

The chain links TRBV27 to TRBJ2-2, with D maybe TRBD2 (7 bases). Trimming took off 6 bases at V and 4 bases at J, with 12 bases between the two ends. The CDR3 runs 14 residues. Germline assignment: CDR1 MNHEY and CDR2 SMNVEV (reference sequence). CDR3 bases: TGTGCCAGCAGAGAGGGGGGGTTCACCGGGGAGCTGTTTTTT. It yields the protein CASREGGFTGELFF.

This clonotype has a handful of counts. At one end, the junction sequence differs from germline, possibly due to a read error. The chain has TRBV5-6 and TRBJ2-7; no definite D call. CDR1 is SGHDT, CDR2 YYEEEE, per germline. The length of the CDR3 is 12 residues. CDR3: CASSLVSHEQYF. The CDR3 DNA sequence: TGTGCCAGCAGCTTGGTCTCCCACGAGCAGTACTTC. Filled out from reference TRBV5-6 and TRBJ2-7, the complete variable domain reads DAGVTQSPTHLIKTRGQQVTLRCSPKSGHDTVSWYQQALGQGPQFIFQYYEEEERQRGNFPDRFSGHQFPNYSSELNVNALLLGDSALYLCASSLVSHEQYFGPGTRLTVT.

This clonotype was picked up many times. This rearrangement joins TRBV3-1 to TRBJ2-1; D is ambiguous. The CDR3 is 14 residues long. The germline gives CDR1 LGHDT, CDR2 YNNKEL (reference sequence). V was trimmed by 2 bases and J by 7 bases, leaving 12 bases between them. CDR3 loop: CASSQQSRVNEQFF. CDR3 bases: TGTGCCAGCAGCCAACAATCAAGGGTTAATGAGCAGTTCTTC.

This clonotype occurred once. Just one base apart from a much larger clone, this may be a read error. V and J are TRBV7-2 and TRBJ2-3; TRBD1 matches at 9 bases. With V trimmed by 8 bases and J by 3 bases, 9 bases remained unmatched. This CDR3 is 15 amino acids long. The germline V gene encodes CDR1 SGHTA and CDR2 FQGNSA. CDR3 amino acids: CASGTQGAFTDTQYF. The CDR3 DNA reads TGTGCCAGCGGCACACAGGGGGCTTTTACAGATACGCAGTATTTT.

This clonotype came up many times. This sequence joins TRBV10-3 and TRBJ2-1; D call uncertain. The CDR3 has 18 amino acids. V was trimmed by 2 bases and J by 0 bases, leaving 17 bases between them. Germline CDR1 is ENHRY and CDR2 is SYGVKD. The CDR3 reads CAISEIIIGPLSYNEQFF. CDR3 sequence (DNA): TGTGCCATCAGTGAGATCATAATCGGGCCTCTCTCCTACAATGAGCAGTTCTTC.

This clonotype was counted at least ten times. This rearrangement joins TRBV12-3 or TRBV12-4 to TRBJ2-7; a possible D gene is TRBD1 (5 bases). The CDR3 runs to 12 residues. The V gene lost 5 bases and the J gene lost 2 bases, with 7 bases spanning the gap. CDR3 sequence: CASSPGTYEQYV. The CDR3 coding sequence is TGTGCCAGCAGTCCAGGGACCTACGAGCAGTACGTC.

This clonotype was observed a handful of times. The chain combines TRBV12-3 or TRBV12-4 with TRBJ2-5; the D gene is possibly TRBD2 (7 bases). V lost 6 bases, J lost 2 bases, and 13 bases lay in between. The CDR3 consists of 14 residues. The CDR3 nucleotides are TGTGCCAGCAGGTCCGGGGGGCGACAAGAGACCCAGTACTTC. Its protein product is CASRSGGRQETQYF.

This clonotype was counted ten times or more. V and J are TRBV29-1 and TRBJ1-3, with D hard to call. The V and J ends lost 6 bases and 8 bases respectively, with 11 bases between them. Germline-derived CDR1 and CDR2 are SQVTM and ANQGSEA. This CDR3 has 11 amino acids. CDR3 sequence (DNA): TGCAGCGTCCCTGGCTCGGACACCATATATTTT. This translates into CSVPGSDTIYF.

This clonotype occurred many times. This rearrangement joins TRBV4-1 to TRBJ1-2, with TRBD1 identical over 7 bases. V lost 4 bases and J lost 4; bases outside the gene matches: 15. Germline V gene lookup returns CDR1 MGHRA and CDR2 YSYEKL. This CDR3 spans 17 amino acids. In DNA form, the CDR3 reads TGCGCCAGCAGCCTCGACCCGGGAGGGGGCGAGGCCTATGGCTACACCTTC. Protein product: CASSLDPGGGEAYGYTF.

CDR3 DNA: TGTGCCAGCAGCTTGGGTACAGGGGGGGACGAGCAGTACGTC. Protein product: CASSLGTGGDEQYV. V and J are TRBV5-6 and TRBJ2-7; TRBD1 is a possible D gene (8 bases). There are 14 residues in the CDR3. V was pared by 0 bases and J by 5 bases, with 12 bases between. Germline values: CDR1 SGHDT, CDR2 YYEEEE.

This clonotype was seen only a few times. The chain links TRBV4-1 to TRBJ1-1, with D maybe TRBD1 (5 bases). CDR1 MGHRA and CDR2 YSYEKL come from the germline V gene. The CDR3 extends over 14 amino acids. V gave up 0 bases and J gave up 7 bases, with 12 bases separating them. The CDR3 bases are TGCGCCAGCAGCCAAGATCTTGGGCAGGGTGAAGCTTTCTTT. Translating it yields CASSQDLGQGEAFF.

The rearrangement joins TRBV4-1 to TRBJ2-2; D may be TRBD2 (5 bases). CDR1 is MGHRA and CDR2 is YSYEKL in the germline V gene. Trimming cost V 3 bases and J 3 bases, with 11 bases left between them. CDR3 length: 15 residues. CDR3 nucleotides: TGCGCCAGCAGCCACAAAGCGAGGGACACCGGGGAGCTGTTTTTT. Translation gives CASSHKARDTGELFF.

The rearrangement joins TRBV7-9 to TRBJ1-2; 10 bases map to TRBD1. CDR1 SEHNR and CDR2 FQNEAQ come from the germline V gene (reference sequence). Unmatched junction bases numbered 11, after V lost 5 bases and J lost 2 bases. This CDR3 has 17 residues. The CDR3 nucleotides are TGTGCCAGCAGCCCCCTTTACCGGGACAGGGGCAACTATGGCTACACCTTC. Translated, it gives CASSPLYRDRGNYGYTF. The full variable domain, its missing parts supplied by reference TRBV7-9 and TRBJ1-2, is DTGVSQNPRHKITKRGQNVTFRCDPISEHNRLYWYRQTLGQGPEFLTYFQNEAQLEKSRLLSDRFSAERPKGSFSTLEIQRTEQGDSAMYLCASSPLYRDRGNYGYTFGSGTRLTVV.

CDR3 in DNA: TGTGCCAGCAGTTTTACTGGGACTAGAATCACAGATACGCAGTATTTT. This sequence encodes CASSFTGTRITDTQYF. The chain uses TRBV27 and TRBJ2-3; 8 nucleotides agree with TRBD2. The CDR3 length is 16 residues. V lost 3 bases to trimming and J lost 2 bases; unmatched junction nucleotides: 7. The germline V gene encodes CDR1 MNHEY and CDR2 SMNVEV (reference sequence).

Comment on this clonotype: An end of the junction differs from the germline gene, which may be a read error. The chain's CDR3 is CAFSSYPFGTSVSSYEQYF. In DNA form, the CDR3 reads TGTGCCTTCAGTTCTTACCCCTTCGGGACTAGCGTTAGCTCCTACGAGCAGTACTTC. The rearrangement links TRBV10-3 to TRBJ2-7; the match to TRBD2 covers 10 bases. CDR3 length equals 19 residues. Per the germline V gene, CDR1 is ENHRY and CDR2 is SYGVKD.

This clonotype was seen more than once but under ten times. CDR3 loop: CSARDTGQDSNQPQHF. DNA of the CDR3: TGCAGTGCTAGAGATACCGGACAGGATAGCAATCAGCCCCAGCATTTT. The gene calls are TRBV20-1 and TRBJ1-5; 7 bases fit TRBD1. CDR1 and CDR2 from the germline V gene are DFQATT and SNEGSKA (reference sequence). The V segment lost 0 bases and the J segment 0 bases; nucleotides outside the gene matches: 5. The CDR3 runs 16 residues.

The genes are TRBV7-9 and TRBJ2-7, with 7 nucleotides matching TRBD1. The CDR3 loop spans 13 amino acids. Germline V gives CDR1 SEHNR, CDR2 FQNEAQ (reference sequence). Germline trimming cut 11 bases from V and 3 bases from J; bases unmatched to any gene: 10. The CDR3 coding sequence is TGTGCCGCCAGCCCAGGGGGTAACTACGAGCAGTACTTC. Translated: CAASPGGNYEQYF.